The sample holds a few counts of the clone carrying this T cell receptor (beta chain). Its antigen is not identified. The data stem from a study of post-analysis software for immune sequencing data. Overall study context: Both relapsing-remitting and secondary progressive multiple sclerosis featured among the disease courses, as did progressive-relapsing multiple sclerosis. Findings and limits, study-wide: Normalized Chao1 diversity in multiple sclerosis patients fell significantly below that of controls. F measure clustering grouped samples strongly by preparation batch. A handful of TRBV segments, including TRBV5-6, TRBV5-1 and TRBV20-1, were more frequent in patients than controls.

With 2 bases removed from V and 5 bases from J, the gap between germline ends came to 18 bases. CDR1 and CDR2 (germline): SGHTA, FQGNSA. The CDR3 is 16 residues long. The TCR beta cDNA libraries contained unique molecular identifiers. With roughly 0.85 to 11 million T cells as the source, about half a million cDNA molecules resulted. TCRdb re-analysed the PCR reads in MiXCR, keeping a single row per CDR3 protein. Of hundreds of thousands of distinct CDR3 sequences listed, roughly 50% are singletons. The sequence came from a girl aged 5 to 17 with multiple sclerosis. This chain connects TRBV7-2 to TRBJ2-5; D may be TRBD2 (6 bases). The sample was blood. The CDR3 nucleotides read TGTGCCAGCAGCTTATACTTGGCGGGGAACGCGGAGACCCAGTACTTC. It is translated as CASSLYLAGNAETQYF.